This TCR beta chain was recorded in a study of CD8 T cell repertoires and HIV-1 epitope variants. Looking at the study overall: T cells were stimulated with Twenty-five Gag and Nef peptides separately. Enriched T cells were co-cultured with equal numbers of autologous T cell-negative antigen-presenting cells.

The assay was immunoSEQ multiplex PCR, and TCRdb's table has in-frame clones only and misses some. The table records a few thousand clones, approximately 71% of them present only once. As to this clone: Its antigen is unknown.

CDR3 length: 13 residues. V lost 0 bases and J lost 6; bases outside the gene matches: 0. CDR1 and CDR2 from the germline V gene are MRHNA and SNTAGT. Material: cultured CD8+ T cells derived from PBMCs. The clonotype comes from a male donor with HIV. The chain employs TRBV6-4 and TRBJ2-7; the match to TRBD1 covers 9 bases. The CDR3 DNA is TGTGCCAGCAGTGACTCGGACAGGGGCGAGCAGTACTTC. Protein product: CASSDSDRGEQYF.